This TCR beta chain was found in a study of CD8 T cells in ankylosing spondylitis. Points from the study as a whole: Peripheral blood samples showed relatively rare disease-linked clones, and these clones were CD8+. A motif in TCR beta, a set of 8 or 9 highly homologous variants, appeared characteristic of ankylosing spondylitis blood. Previous work reported some of these motif variants in the synovial fluid and blood of reactive arthritis. The authors reported significant enrichment of disease-linked clones in matched ankylosing spondylitis synovial fluid.

It was by quantitative 5'-RACE with molecular barcodes that TCR beta libraries were made. Each CDR3 protein is one row after TCRdb ran MiXCR on the 5' RACE reads. Of roughly 300,000 distinct CDR3 sequences in the sample, approximately 8% are singletons; the top ten hold 13% to 15%. The sample holds a few counts of this clonotype. Its specificity is not known. Germline V gives CDR1 LGHNA, CDR2 YNFKEQ. This CDR3 comprises 17 residues. V was clipped by 3 bases and J by 0 bases, with 17 bases between them. This sequence originates from a male donor with ankylosing spondylitis. The rearrangement links TRBV4-2 to TRBJ2-5; D not certain. The sequenced sample consisted of blood, either unsorted or a sorted T cell fraction (not recorded which). The CDR3 loop reads CASSQIQGPEHQETQYF. CDR3 in DNA: TGTGCCAGCAGCCAGATACAAGGTCCGGAGCACCAAGAGACCCAGTACTTC.